These 20 T cell receptor beta chains were sequenced from one sample in a study of T cells in Graves' hyperthyroidism and ophthalmopathy. Amplification yielded TCR beta CDR3 regions, with RNA transcripts as the source. A first-round RT-PCR of the TCR CDR3 used the HTBI primer set. TCRdb itself ran the multiplex PCR reads through MiXCR, one entry per CDR3 protein. The table records hundreds of thousands of distinct CDR3 sequences, approximately 26% of them present only once. Sequenced sample: blood. The receptors here all came from a middle-aged man with Graves' hyperthyroidism that later progressed to Graves' ophthalmopathy.

In the case of this clonotype: No conserved phenylalanine or tryptophan ends this CDR3, so it is likely a read error. This CDR3 is CASSQLLAGDTTGELFL. The CDR3 DNA is TGCGCCAGCAGCCAGCTTTTGGCGGGAGATACCACCGGGGAGCTGTTTCTT. The chain carries TRBV5-1 and TRBJ2-2; 7 nucleotides align to TRBD2. V was clipped by 4 bases and J by 4 bases; unmatched bases: 13. The germline CDR1 and CDR2 sequences are SGHRS and YFSETQ. The CDR3 contains 17 residues.

This clonotype was picked up a small number of times. The chain is built from TRBV7-2 and TRBJ2-2, with D unresolved. The CDR3 has 14 residues. From germline, CDR1 is SGHTA and CDR2 FQGNSA. V gave up 0 bases and J gave up 4 bases, with 6 bases separating them. The CDR3, as DNA: TGTGCCAGCAGCTTAGCGGGAATCACCGGGGAGCTGTTTTTT. It encodes CASSLAGITGELFF.

This clonotype was picked up many times. One junction end does not reproduce the germline sequence, and a read error may be involved. The chain recombines TRBV29-1 with TRBJ2-7; 11 positions agree with TRBD2. The length of the CDR3 is 11 residues. Germline-derived CDR1 and CDR2 are SQVTM and ANQGSEA. CDR3 sequence reads: CSVAGTSGSFF. For the CDR3, the DNA is TGCAGCGTAGCCGGGACTAGCGGCTCTTTTTTC.

This clonotype was seen at least ten times. The CDR3 spells CASSPKRGSTGNTIYF. The DNA for the CDR3 is TGTGCCAGCTCACCAAAAAGGGGATCGACTGGAAACACCATATATTTT. This chain uses TRBV18 with TRBJ1-3, with a weak D call TRBD1 (5 bases). This CDR3 has 16 amino acids. Germline V lookup: CDR1 KGHSH, CDR2 LQKENI. Trimming shortened V by 2 bases and J by 2 bases, and 13 bases separated the two germline ends.

This clonotype was counted ten times or more. The rearrangement links TRBV28 to TRBJ1-2; TRBD1 might be the D (5 bases). The V gene lost 7 bases and the J gene lost 5 bases, with 14 bases spanning the gap. CDR3 size: 13 residues. Germline V gene lookup returns CDR1 MDHEN and CDR2 SYDVKM. The CDR3 DNA reads TGTGCCAGCAACGCCCAGGGAGGTTATGGCTACACCTTC. Encoded protein: CASNAQGGYGYTF.

The chain has TRBV12-3 or TRBV12-4 and TRBJ1-1; D unresolved. The CDR3 runs 13 residues. With 6 bases removed from V and 1 base from J, the gap between germline ends came to 9 bases. The CDR3 spells CASRPQQNTEAFF. The CDR3 DNA is TGTGCCAGCAGACCCCAGCAGAACACTGAAGCTTTCTTT.

This clonotype was picked up many times. V usage is TRBV6-2 or TRBV6-3 and J usage is TRBJ1-1, with D perhaps TRBD1 (5 bases). This CDR3 spans 16 amino acids. V lost 2 bases and J 2 bases, leaving 15 bases between the germline ends. Germline V gene lookup returns CDR1 MNHEY and CDR2 SVGEGT. The CDR3 DNA reads TGTGCCAGCAGTTACCATTCCGGGACGTATAACACTGAAGCTTTCTTT. Its translation is CASSYHSGTYNTEAFF.

The rearrangement uses TRBV2 and TRBJ2-7; the D gene could be TRBD1 or TRBD2 (5 bases each). There are 13 residues in the CDR3. Per the germline V gene, CDR1 is SNHLY and CDR2 is FYNNEI. V lost 8 bases to trimming and J lost 0 bases, with 11 bases between them. CDR3 sequence: CASARDGSYEQYF. CDR3 in DNA: TGTGCCAGCGCAAGGGACGGCTCCTACGAGCAGTACTTC.

The CDR3 is CAISDPGQGKAFF. The CDR3 DNA reads TGTGCCATCAGTGACCCGGGACAGGGCAAAGCTTTCTTT. The V gene is TRBV10-3, the J gene TRBJ1-1, with TRBD1 matching over 9 bases. Looked up from germline, CDR1 is ENHRY and CDR2 is SYGVKD. This CDR3 comprises 13 residues. With V trimmed by 3 bases and J by 9 bases, 5 bases remained unmatched.

There are many counts of this clonotype. The chain is built from TRBV4-1 and TRBJ1-3, with no clear D. Per the germline V gene, CDR1 is MGHRA and CDR2 is YSYEKL. The CDR3 has 15 residues. Between the trimmed V and J ends, which lost 2 bases and 1 base, there was a span of 9 bases. The CDR3 DNA sequence: TGCGCCAGCAGCCAATTTGTGGTTTCTGGAAACACCATATATTTT. Its protein is CASSQFVVSGNTIYF.

This clonotype was seen repeatedly, ten times or more. J is TRBJ1-1 and V is TRBV7-2, with D maybe TRBD1 (5 bases). Germline loops: CDR1 SGHTA, CDR2 FQGNSA. This CDR3 is built from 14 residues. The germline V and J ends were trimmed by 3 bases and 0 bases, with 8 bases remaining between them. The CDR3 DNA is TGTGCCAGCAGCTTTGACAGACTGAACACTGAAGCTTTCTTT. This translates into CASSFDRLNTEAFF.

This clonotype showed up many times. The rearrangement uses TRBV20-1 and TRBJ1-1; D is undetermined. Germline V CDR1 and CDR2: DFQATT, SNEGSKA (reference sequence). The CDR3 runs to 14 residues. The CDR3 bases are TGCAGGAGCCTCGTACAGAATACCAACACTGAAGCTTTCTTT. This translates into CRSLVQNTNTEAFF.

The table lists this clonotype with many counts. This rearrangement joins TRBV12-5 to TRBJ1-1; 8 bases match TRBD1. The CDR3 loop spans 14 amino acids. J gave up 3 bases and V 3 bases, and 3 bases lay outside the gene matches. Germline values: CDR1 LGHNT, CDR2 FRNRAP. The CDR3 DNA sequence: TGTGCTAGTGGTTTAGGGACAGGTTACACTGAAGCTTTCTTT. Its translation: CASGLGTGYTEAFF.

This clonotype was recorded many times. The V and J genes are TRBV20-1 and TRBJ2-2; 8 bases are shared with TRBD2. V lost 2 bases and J lost 0; bases outside the gene matches: 2. Looked up from germline, CDR1 is DFQATT and CDR2 is SNEGSKA (reference sequence). CDR3 length: 15 residues. The CDR3 region has the DNA TGCAGTGCTAGAACAGCGGGAGCGAACACCGGGGAGCTGTTTTTT. Translated: CSARTAGANTGELFF.

This clonotype was detected ten times or more. The chain recombines TRBV27 with TRBJ2-7; either TRBD1 or TRBD2 may supply D (5 bases each). CDR1 and CDR2 from the germline V gene are MNHEY and SMNVEV (reference sequence). The CDR3 loop spans 13 amino acids. Trimming took off 10 bases at V and 6 bases at J, with 19 bases between the two ends. CDR3: CATQGRTFSEQYF. The CDR3 DNA follows: TGTGCCACCCAGGGACGGACCTTCAGCGAGCAGTACTTC.

This clonotype was detected ten times or more. V and J are TRBV5-1 and TRBJ2-7, with 7 bases identical to TRBD1. Germline assignment: CDR1 SGHRS and CDR2 YFSETQ. V gave up 4 bases and J gave up 3 bases; unmatched junction bases: 7. The CDR3 is 14 amino acids. DNA of the CDR3: TGCGCCAGCAGCCGTCCTGACAGGGTCTACGAGCAGTACTTC. Residues: CASSRPDRVYEQYF.

This clonotype was counted ten times or more. CDR3 loop: CASSPVRAKGGELFF. In DNA form, the CDR3 reads TGTGCCAGCAGTCCGGTTAGGGCCAAGGGCGGGGAGCTGTTTTTT. The gene calls are TRBV12-3 or TRBV12-4 and TRBJ2-2; D unclear. V shed 5 bases and J shed 7 bases, with 17 bases lying between them. The CDR3 extends over 15 amino acids.

This clonotype was recorded at least ten times. The chain links TRBV20-1 to TRBJ2-7; TRBD2 agrees at 14 bases. Trimming at V came to 5 bases and at J to 6 bases, leaving 12 bases not matched to a gene. The CDR3 length is 16 residues. CDR1 and CDR2 from the germline V gene are DFQATT and SNEGSKA (reference sequence). The CDR3 protein is CSADAGTSGSLREQYF. CDR3 nucleotide sequence: TGCAGTGCTGATGCCGGGACTAGCGGGAGTTTGCGCGAGCAGTACTTC.

Ten or more counts support this clonotype. V and J are TRBV10-3 and TRBJ1-2, with a weak D call TRBD1 (5 bases). This CDR3 is built from 11 residues. Germline V gene data show CDR1 as ENHRY and CDR2 as SYGVKD. Deletions cut 6 bases from V and 11 bases from J, with 13 bases between. CDR3: CAIRGTDRYTF. The CDR3 DNA sequence: TGTGCCATCAGGGGGACGGACCGATACACCTTC.

This clonotype was recorded at least ten times. The rearrangement uses TRBV6-1 and TRBJ2-5; TRBD1 matches at 9 bases. Germline V gives CDR1 MNHNS, CDR2 SASEGT. J lost 5 bases, V lost 7 bases, and 11 bases had no gene match. The CDR3 sequence is 15 residues long. The CDR3 spells CASNPDRGLWETQYF. CDR3 nucleotide sequence: TGTGCCAGCAACCCGGACAGGGGACTTTGGGAGACCCAGTACTTC.